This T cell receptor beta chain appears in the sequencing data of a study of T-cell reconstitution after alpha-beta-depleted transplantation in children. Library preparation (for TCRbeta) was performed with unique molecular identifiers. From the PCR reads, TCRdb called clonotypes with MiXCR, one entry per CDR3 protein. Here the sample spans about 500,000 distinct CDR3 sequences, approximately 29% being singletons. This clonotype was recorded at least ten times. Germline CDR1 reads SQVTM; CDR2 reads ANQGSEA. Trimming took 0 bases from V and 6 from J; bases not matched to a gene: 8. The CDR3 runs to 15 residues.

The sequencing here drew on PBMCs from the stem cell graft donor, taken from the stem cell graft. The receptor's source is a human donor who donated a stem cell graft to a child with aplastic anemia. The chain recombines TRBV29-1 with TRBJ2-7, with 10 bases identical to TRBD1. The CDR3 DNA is TGCAGCGTTGAAGACGACAGGGGGCTCGGCGGCGAGCAGTACTTC. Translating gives CSVEDDRGLGGEQYF.